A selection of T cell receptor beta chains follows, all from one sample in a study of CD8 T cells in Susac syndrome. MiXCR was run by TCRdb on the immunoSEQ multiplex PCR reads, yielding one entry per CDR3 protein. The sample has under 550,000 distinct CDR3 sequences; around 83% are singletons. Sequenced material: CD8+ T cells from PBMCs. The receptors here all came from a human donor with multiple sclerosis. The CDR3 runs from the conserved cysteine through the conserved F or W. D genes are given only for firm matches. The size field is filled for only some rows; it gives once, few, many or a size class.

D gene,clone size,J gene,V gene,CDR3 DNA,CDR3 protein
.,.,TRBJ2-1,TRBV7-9,TGTGCCAGCAGCTCCAGGGAAGAAAGCTCCTACAATGAGCAGTTCTTC,CASSSREESSYNEQFF
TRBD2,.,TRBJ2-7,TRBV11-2,TGTGCCAGCAGCTTAGGGGCTAGCGGGACCTACGAGCAGTGCTTC,CASSLGASGTYEQCF
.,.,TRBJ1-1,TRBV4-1,TGCGCCAGCAGCCAAGATCTGCGGACTGAAGCTTTCTTT,CASSQDLRTEAFF
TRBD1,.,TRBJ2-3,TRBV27,TGTGCCAGCACCTCTCTCGGGACAGGGATTCCAGATACGCAGTATTTT,CASTSLGTGIPDTQYF
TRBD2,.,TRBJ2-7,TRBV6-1,TGTGCCAGCAGTCCGGGGACTAGCGGGAAAGGGTGGCCCTACGAGCAGTACTTC,CASSPGTSGKGWPYEQYF
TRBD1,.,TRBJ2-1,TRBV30,TGTGCCTGGGCAACAGGGGACCCCTACAATGAGCAGTTCTTC,CAWATGDPYNEQFF
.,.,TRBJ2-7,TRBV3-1,TGTGCCAGCAGCCAAGTCAGGGGATGGGTCTACGAGCAGTACTTC,CASSQVRGWVYEQYF
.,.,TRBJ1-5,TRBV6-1,TGTGCCAGCAGCCCCTGGGTTATGAGGGATAGCAATCAGCCCCAGCATTTT,CASSPWVMRDSNQPQHF
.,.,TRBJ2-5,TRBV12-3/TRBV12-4,TGTGCCACCTGCTACGACAGCCAAGAGACCCAGTACTTC,CATCYDSQETQYF
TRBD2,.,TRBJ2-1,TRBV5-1,TGCGCCAGCAGCTTAACGGGACTAGGGGACTATGAGCAGTTCTTC,CASSLTGLGDYEQFF
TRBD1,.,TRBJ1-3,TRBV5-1,TGCGCCAGCAGCTTGCGAGGGACAGACAACACCATATATTTT,CASSLRGTDNTIYF
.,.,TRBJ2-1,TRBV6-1,TGTGCCAGCAGTGAACTGGACGAGTACAATGAGCAGTTCTTC,CASSELDEYNEQFF
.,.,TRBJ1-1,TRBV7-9,TGTGCCAGCAGCTTAGTCACGGGAACTGAAGCTTTCTTT,CASSLVTGTEAFF
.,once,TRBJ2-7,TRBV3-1,TGTGCCAGCAGCCAAGGGGTGGCCCCCTACGAGCAGTACTTC,CASSQGVAPYEQYF
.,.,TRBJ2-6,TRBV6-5,TGTGCCAGCAGTTACTCCTGGAGGGGCAAAACCTCTGGGGCCAACGTCCTGACTTTC,CASSYSWRGKTSGANVLTF
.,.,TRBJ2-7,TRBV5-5,TGTGCCAGCAGCTTGGAATGGTGGGGGCGTGGGGAGCAGTACTTC,CASSLEWWGRGEQYF